One sample yielded the 15 T cell receptor beta chains listed below, sequenced in a study of blood T cells in healthy people across ages. Combining a sample-barcoded 5' primer with a J-beta primer mix, a second PCR ran for 7 to 11 cycles. Via MiXCR, TCRdb re-called the 5' RACE reads, giving one row per CDR3 protein. This sample yields under 800,000 distinct CDR3 sequences, of which roughly two fifths are seen a single time; 20% to 25% belongs to the top ten. The sample consisted of blood. The source of these receptors is a woman aged 55 to 70 in good health.

The CDR3 loop is CATSDVTGGTYEQYF. The CDR3, as DNA: TGTGCCACCAGTGATGTTACAGGGGGGACCTACGAGCAGTACTTC. This chain joins TRBV24-1 and TRBJ2-7; 8 bases agree with TRBD1. Germline V gene data show CDR1 as KGHDR and CDR2 as SFDVKD. Trimming removed 3 bases from V and 2 bases from J; junction bases left unmatched: 5. The CDR3 extends over 15 amino acids.

The rearrangement uses TRBV7-2 and TRBJ2-7, with D perhaps given as TRBD1 or TRBD2 (6 bases each). The V end lost 5 bases, the J end lost 6 bases, and 14 bases lay between the germline ends. The CDR3 length is 13 residues. Per germline, CDR1 SGHTA and CDR2 FQGNSA. DNA of the CDR3: TGTGCCAGCAGCATATACGAGGGGGGCGAGCAGTACTTC. It codes for CASSIYEGGEQYF.

V and J are TRBV3-1 and TRBJ1-2; weak D call: TRBD1 (5 bases). Germline V CDR1 and CDR2: LGHDT, YNNKEL (reference sequence). Trimming removed 4 bases at V and 4 bases at J, with 13 bases between. The CDR3 extends over 14 amino acids. DNA of the CDR3: TGTGCCAGCAGCCGCACGGGGGTCCCCTATGGCTACACCTTC. Translated, it gives CASSRTGVPYGYTF. Full variable domain (missing parts from reference TRBV3-1 and TRBJ1-2): DTAVSQTPKYLVTQMGNDKSIKCEQNLGHDTMYWYKQDSKKFLKIMFSYNNKELIINETVPNRFSPKSPDKAHLNLHINSLELGDSAVYFCASSRTGVPYGYTFGSGTRLTVV.

This clonotype was recorded many times. The CDR3 bases are TGTGCCAGCAGCCCCCGGGACAGCTCCTACGAGCAGTACTTC. Amino acids: CASSPRDSSYEQYF. J is TRBJ2-7 and V is TRBV9; 7 positions match TRBD1. CDR3 length: 14 amino acids. Germline CDR1 reads SGDLS; CDR2 reads YYNGEE. V shed 4 bases and J 0 bases; nucleotides not matched to a gene: 4.

Only a few counts were recorded for this clonotype. V and J are TRBV18 and TRBJ1-1, with TRBD1 as a possible D gene (5 bases). The CDR3 runs 15 residues. Per germline, CDR1 KGHSH and CDR2 LQKENI. V was shortened by 3 bases and J by 4 bases, with 15 bases between the two germline ends. CDR3 sequence: CASSPQRDGTTEAFF. The CDR3 DNA follows: TGTGCCAGCTCACCCCAAAGGGACGGGACCACTGAAGCTTTCTTT. The variable domain in full, completed from reference TRBV18 and TRBJ1-1, reads NAGVMQNPRHLVRRRGQEARLRCSPMKGHSHVYWYRQLPEEGLKFMVYLQKENIIDESGMPKERFSAEFPKEGPSILRIQQVVRGDSAAYFCASSPQRDGTTEAFFGQGTRLTVV.

This clonotype showed up just a few times. The V call is TRBV20-1, the J call TRBJ1-2; D unresolved. V shed 1 base and J shed 8 bases, with 14 bases lying between them. This CDR3 is 13 amino acids long. CDR1 is DFQATT and CDR2 is SNEGSKA in the germline V gene (reference sequence). The CDR3 DNA sequence: TGCAGTGCTAGAGTCCCATTGTCTAGAGGCTACACCTTC. Translating it yields CSARVPLSRGYTF.

This chain connects TRBV5-1 to TRBJ2-3, with 7 positions matching TRBD2. The CDR3 totals 15 residues. The V and J ends lost 7 bases and 1 base, in that order; junction bases with no gene match: 9. CDR1 SGHRS and CDR2 YFSETQ come from the germline V gene. The CDR3 DNA reads TGCGCCAGCCTCTCCGCGGCGGGGGGCACAGATACGCAGTATTTT. Its translation is CASLSAAGGTDTQYF.

V is TRBV2 and J is TRBJ1-6; D is unclear. Germline CDR1 reads SNHLY; CDR2 reads FYNNEI. The ends were cut back, 8 bases at V and 0 bases at J, with 5 bases in the middle. This CDR3 has 13 amino acids. CDR3 region: CASAGSYNSPLHF. The CDR3 region has the DNA TGTGCCAGCGCGGGCTCCTATAATTCACCCCTCCACTTT.

The chain is built from TRBV28 and TRBJ2-7; TRBD2 matches at 13 bases. Germline CDR1 is MDHEN and CDR2 is SYDVKM. The CDR3 runs to 13 residues. Unmatched junction bases numbered 7, after V lost 5 bases and J lost 12 bases. For the CDR3, the DNA is TGTGCCAGCAGTGGCGGACTAGCGGGAGATGGGTACTTC. Its protein product is CASSGGLAGDGYF.

The V call is TRBV12-3 or TRBV12-4, the J call TRBJ2-1, with D possibly called TRBD1 or TRBD2 (6 bases each). This CDR3 region has 15 residues. V lost 8 bases and J 8 bases, leaving 22 bases between the germline ends. The CDR3 protein is CASHGVWGASDEQFF. CDR3 DNA: TGTGCCAGCCACGGAGTATGGGGGGCGAGCGATGAGCAGTTCTTC.

This clonotype occurred once. This CDR3 reads CASSPGLVKNIQYF. CDR3 DNA: TGTGCCAGCAGCCCGGGACTAGTCAAAAACATTCAGTACTTC. The chain couples TRBV11-2 to TRBJ2-4; TRBD2 matches at 8 bases. The CDR3 extends over 14 amino acids. Germline V gives CDR1 SGHAT, CDR2 FQNNGV. V trimming: 5 bases; J trimming: 3 bases; junction bases outside the gene matches: 3.

This chain links TRBV6-2 or TRBV6-3 with TRBJ1-5; no clear D. Germline lookup yields CDR1 MNHEY and CDR2 SVGEGT. The CDR3 totals 18 residues. Trimming shortened V by 1 base and J by 4 bases, and 20 bases separated the two germline ends. DNA for the CDR3: TGTGCCAGCAGTTACTGGGTGGCTGGCCATTCGCCAAATCAGCCCCAGCATTTT. Translated, it gives CASSYWVAGHSPNQPQHF.

This clonotype was picked up many times. The rearrangement links TRBV9 to TRBJ2-5; D gene ambiguous. Germline V lookup: CDR1 SGDLS, CDR2 YYNGEE. V lost 3 bases to trimming and J lost 2 bases, with 11 bases between them. CDR3 length equals 14 residues. The CDR3 spells CASSDNREQETQYF. The CDR3 nucleotides are TGTGCCAGCAGCGATAACAGAGAACAAGAGACCCAGTACTTC.

This clonotype was counted at least ten times. The chain couples TRBV6-6 to TRBJ1-1; D is perhaps TRBD1 (5 bases). The germline V gene encodes CDR1 MNHNY and CDR2 SVGAGI (reference sequence). The CDR3 runs to 17 residues. Trimming removed 0 bases at V and 5 bases at J, with 19 bases between. Here the CDR3 DNA reads TGTGCCAGCAGTTACTCGTTGGGCCGTGAAAAGGGGACTGAAGCTTTCTTT. Translation: CASSYSLGREKGTEAFF.

The chain couples TRBV5-1 to TRBJ1-4, with D tentatively TRBD1 (6 bases). This CDR3 comprises 15 residues. Germline V gene sequence: CDR1 SGHRS, CDR2 YFSETQ. V lost 6 bases, J lost 0 bases, and 12 bases lay in between. The CDR3 DNA reads as TGCGCCAGCAATCCGACAGGAGCAACTAATGAAAAACTGTTTTTT. The encoded protein is CASNPTGATNEKLFF.